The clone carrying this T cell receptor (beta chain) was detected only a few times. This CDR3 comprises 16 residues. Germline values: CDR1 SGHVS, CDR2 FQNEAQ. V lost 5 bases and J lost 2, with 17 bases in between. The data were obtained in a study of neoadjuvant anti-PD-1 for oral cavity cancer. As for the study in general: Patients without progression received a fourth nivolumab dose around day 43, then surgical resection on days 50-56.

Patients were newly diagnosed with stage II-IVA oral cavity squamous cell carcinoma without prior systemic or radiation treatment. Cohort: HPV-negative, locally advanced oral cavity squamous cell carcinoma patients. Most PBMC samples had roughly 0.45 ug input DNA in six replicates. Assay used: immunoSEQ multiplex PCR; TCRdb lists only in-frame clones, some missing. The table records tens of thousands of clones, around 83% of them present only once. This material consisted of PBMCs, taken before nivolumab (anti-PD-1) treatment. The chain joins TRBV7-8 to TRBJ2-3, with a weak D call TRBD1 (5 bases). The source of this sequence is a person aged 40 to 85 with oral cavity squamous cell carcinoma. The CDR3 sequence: CASSPQGRASTDTQYF. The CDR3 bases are TGTGCCAGCAGCCCCCAGGGCAGGGCTTCCACAGATACGCAGTATTTT.